This T cell receptor beta chain was observed in a study of T cell changes during pregnancy in multiple sclerosis. Sequenced by immunoSEQ multiplex PCR; TCRdb stores in-frame clones only, minus some. The sample consists of 100,000 to 110,000 clones, about 90% of them appearing once. J gave up 3 bases and V 6 bases, and 5 bases lay outside the gene matches. The V gene's germline CDR1 is SNHLY and CDR2 FYNNEI. The CDR3 covers 15 residues. This chain links TRBV2 with TRBJ2-7; TRBD2 matches 13 bases. This TCR derives from a female donor with multiple sclerosis, enrolled in a pregnancy study. Sequencing used peripheral blood, obtained after pregnancy. The chain's CDR3 is CASRGLAGLIYEQYF. CDR3 DNA sequence: TGTGCCAGCAGGGGACTAGCGGGACTCATCTACGAGCAGTACTTC.